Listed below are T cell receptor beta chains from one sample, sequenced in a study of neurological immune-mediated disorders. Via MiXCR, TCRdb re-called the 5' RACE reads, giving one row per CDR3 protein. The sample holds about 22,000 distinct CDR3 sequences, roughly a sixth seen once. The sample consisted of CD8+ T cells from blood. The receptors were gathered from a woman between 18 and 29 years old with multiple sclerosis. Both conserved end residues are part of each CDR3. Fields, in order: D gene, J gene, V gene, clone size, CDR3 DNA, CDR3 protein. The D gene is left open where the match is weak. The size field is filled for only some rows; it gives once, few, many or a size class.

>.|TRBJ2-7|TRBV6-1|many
TGTGCCAGCAGTGAATGGACGGTAAGGGCGGACGAGCAGTACTTC
CASSEWTVRADEQYF
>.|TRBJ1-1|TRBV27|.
TGTGCCAGCAGGGAGAGGGACACTGAAGCTTTCTTT
CASRERDTEAFF
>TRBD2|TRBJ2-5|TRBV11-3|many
TGTGCCAGCAGGATAGCGGGAGTCGAAGAGACCCAGTACTTC
CASRIAGVEETQYF
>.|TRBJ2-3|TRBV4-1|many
TGCGCCAGCAGCCAAGAGGAGCGTAGCACAGATACGCAGTATTTT
CASSQEERSTDTQYF
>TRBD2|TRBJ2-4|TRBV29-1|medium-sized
TGCAGCGTTGCCGGGGGGGGCAAAAACATTCAGTACTTC
CSVAGGGKNIQYF
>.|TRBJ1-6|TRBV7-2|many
TGTGCCAGCAGCTTAGCGCCCCCTTCACCCCTCCACTTT
CASSLAPPSPLHF
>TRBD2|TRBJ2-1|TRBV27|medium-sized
TGTGCCAGCAGCCCCGGGACTAGCGGAAACAATGAGCAGTTCTTC
CASSPGTSGNNEQFF
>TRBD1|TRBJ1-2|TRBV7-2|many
TGTGCCGGGGGACAGGGTAAAGGTGGCTACACCTTC
CAGGQGKGGYTF
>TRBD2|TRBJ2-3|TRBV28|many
TGTGCCAGCAGTTGGGATAGCGGGGGCACAGATACGCAGTATTTT
CASSWDSGGTDTQYF
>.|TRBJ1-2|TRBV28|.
TGTGCCAGCAAACGAGCGGGCTATGGCTACACCTTC
CASKRAGYGYTF
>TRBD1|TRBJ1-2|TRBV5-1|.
TGCGCCAGCAGCCCCGGGACAGGTTATGGCTACACCTTC
CASSPGTGYGYTF
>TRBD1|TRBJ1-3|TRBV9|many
TGTGCCAGCAGCGTGACAGGGGACCTTTCTGGAAACACCATATATTTT
CASSVTGDLSGNTIYF
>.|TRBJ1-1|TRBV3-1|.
TGTGCCAGCAGCCAAGATGTGGGGTTGAACACTGAAGCTTTCTTT
CASSQDVGLNTEAFF
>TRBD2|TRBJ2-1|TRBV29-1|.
TGCAGCGTCCGCGCTAGCGGGAGAGGCTTCTCCTACAATGAGCAGTTCTTC
CSVRASGRGFSYNEQFF
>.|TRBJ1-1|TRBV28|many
TGTGCCAGCAGTCGACCTGACATAGGGGAGACCCACACTGAAGCTTTCTTT
CASSRPDIGETHTEAFF
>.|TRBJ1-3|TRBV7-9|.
TGTGCCAGCAGCTTAGGAGCCGGAAACACCATATATTTT
CASSLGAGNTIYF
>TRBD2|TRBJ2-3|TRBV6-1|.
TGTGCCAGCAGGGGGGCCGCGGGAGGCGGGGTAGATACGCAGTATTTT
CASRGAAGGGVDTQYF
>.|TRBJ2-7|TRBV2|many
TGTGCCAGCACTATTACAGGACTCTCCTACGAGCAGTACTTC
CASTITGLSYEQYF
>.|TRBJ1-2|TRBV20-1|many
TGCAGTGCTACGGAAAACTATGGCTACACCTTC
CSATENYGYTF
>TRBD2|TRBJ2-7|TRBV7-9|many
TGTGCCAGCAGCTTTGGGCTAGCGGGAGGCGAGCAGTACTTC
CASSFGLAGGEQYF
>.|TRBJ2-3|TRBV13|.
TGTGCCAGCAGCTCGAGGGGGAGGGTTGGCACAGATACGCAGTATTTT
CASSSRGRVGTDTQYF
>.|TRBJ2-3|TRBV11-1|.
TGTGCCAGCAGCTTAGAGGTCAGGGAGTGGACAGATACGCAGTATTTT
CASSLEVREWTDTQYF
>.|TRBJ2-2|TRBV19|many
TGTGCCAGTAGTCCCCGACTAGGGGCCGGGGAGCTGTTTTTT
CASSPRLGAGELFF
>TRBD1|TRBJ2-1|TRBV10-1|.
TGCGCCAGCAGTAAAAGACAGGGATACAATGAGCAGTTCTTC
CASSKRQGYNEQFF
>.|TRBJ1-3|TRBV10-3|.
TGTGCCATCAGCCCCCTGAGGGGAAACACCATATATTTT
CAISPLRGNTIYF
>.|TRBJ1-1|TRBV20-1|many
TGCAGTGCGGGGGGGGACCAGGGTTTGTCCACTGAAGCTTTCTTT
CSAGGDQGLSTEAFF
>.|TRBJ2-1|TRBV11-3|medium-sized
TGTGCCAGCAACCCGTGGGACACAGAAGCCTACAATGAGCAGTTCTTC
CASNPWDTEAYNEQFF
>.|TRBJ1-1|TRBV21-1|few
TGTGCCAGCAGCTTAGTTTGGGCGAGGGACGGTGAAGCTTTCTTT
CASSLVWARDGEAFF
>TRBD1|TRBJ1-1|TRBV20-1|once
TGCAGTACGCCGGGACAGGTGAACACTGAAGCTTTCTTT
CSTPGQVNTEAFF
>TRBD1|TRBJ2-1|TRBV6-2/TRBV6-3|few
TGTGCCAGCAGTTACTCCACAGGGGAAGGTATCAGCTCCTACAATGAGCAGTTCTTC
CASSYSTGEGISSYNEQFF
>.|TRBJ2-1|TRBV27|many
TGTGCCAGCAGTTTTGGGTATGAGCAGTTCTTC
CASSFGYEQFF
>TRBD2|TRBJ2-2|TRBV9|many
TGTGCCAGCAGCGTAGAGGCGGGAGGTCCCACCGGGGAGCTGTTTTTT
CASSVEAGGPTGELFF
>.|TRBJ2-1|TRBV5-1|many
TGCGCCAGCAGCACAGGAGCCTTCGATGAGCAGTTCTTC
CASSTGAFDEQFF
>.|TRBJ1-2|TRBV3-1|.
TGTGCCAGCAGCCAAGTTCGGCTGACGAACTATGGCTACACCTTC
CASSQVRLTNYGYTF
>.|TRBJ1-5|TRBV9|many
TGTGCCAGCAGCGGACCGACTAGCAATCAGCCCCAGCATTTT
CASSGPTSNQPQHF
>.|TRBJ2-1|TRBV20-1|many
TGCAGTGCAAACGGAGGAGATTACAATGAGCAGTTCTTC
CSANGGDYNEQFF
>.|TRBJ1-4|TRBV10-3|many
TGTGCCATCAGTGAGTCGATCCCACAAGGGGCGGCTAATGAAAAACTGTTTTTT
CAISESIPQGAANEKLFF
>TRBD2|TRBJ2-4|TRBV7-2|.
TGTGCCAGCAGCTCCAAGAGACTAGCGGGAGCCAAAAACATTCAGTACTTC
CASSSKRLAGAKNIQYF
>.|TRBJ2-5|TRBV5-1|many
TGCGCCAGCAGCTTCGGTGAAACGAGGGTGCCGAAAGAGACCCAGTACTTC
CASSFGETRVPKETQYF
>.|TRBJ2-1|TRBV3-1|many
TGTGCCAGCAGCCAAGAACTTCGTCGGGGGCGTAACAATGAGCAGTTCTTC
CASSQELRRGRNNEQFF
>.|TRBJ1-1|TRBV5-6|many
TGTGCCAGCAGCTTGGCCCCGGGTTCCAACACTGAAGCTTTCTTT
CASSLAPGSNTEAFF
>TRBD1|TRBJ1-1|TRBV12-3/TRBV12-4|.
TGTGCCAGCAGGGGACAGGGGTACACTGAAGCTTTCTTT
CASRGQGYTEAFF
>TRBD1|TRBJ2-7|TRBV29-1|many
TGCAGCGTTGAACTCTCCGGGGACAGCCCTCTCTACGAGCAGTACTTC
CSVELSGDSPLYEQYF
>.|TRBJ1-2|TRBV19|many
TGTGCCAGTAGTAGGGACAAACCCTCGGGCTACACCTTC
CASSRDKPSGYTF
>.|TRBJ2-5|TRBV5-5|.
TGTGCCAGCAGCTGGGTAGCGTCGGGAGAGACCCAGTACTTC
CASSWVASGETQYF
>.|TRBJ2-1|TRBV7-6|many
TGTGCCAGCAGCTTAGTTCGCACCCGTGGGCGCAATGAGCAGTTCTTC
CASSLVRTRGRNEQFF
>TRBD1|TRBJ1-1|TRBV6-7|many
TGTGCCAGCAGTTACAAGGTTCGGGACAGGTCCTTCGGAGCTTTCTTT
CASSYKVRDRSFGAFF
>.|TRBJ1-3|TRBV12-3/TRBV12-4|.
TGTGTCAGCAGTTCAGGACCTGGAAACACCATATATTTT
CVSSSGPGNTIYF
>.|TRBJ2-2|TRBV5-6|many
TGTGCCAGCAGCGGTATAAGGGGAACCGGGGAGCTGTTTTTT
CASSGIRGTGELFF
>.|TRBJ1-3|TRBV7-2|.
TGTGCCAGCAGCTTAGTCGGAAACACCATATATTTT
CASSLVGNTIYF
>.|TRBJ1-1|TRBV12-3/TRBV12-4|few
TGTGCCAGCAGTTTGGTCGAGCTGAACACTGAAGCTTTCTTT
CASSLVELNTEAFF
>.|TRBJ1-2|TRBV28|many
TGTGCCAGCAGTAGGAGGCGTCCTGAAGAGAGTGGCTACACCTTC
CASSRRRPEESGYTF
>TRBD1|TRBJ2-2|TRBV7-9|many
TGTGCCAGCAGCACGGGGACAGGGGGACCGGGACTAGTAAACACCGGGGAGCTGTTTTTT
CASSTGTGGPGLVNTGELFF
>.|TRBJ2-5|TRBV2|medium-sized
TGTGCCAGCAGTCCTCCCGGAACGGAGACCCAGTACTTC
CASSPPGTETQYF
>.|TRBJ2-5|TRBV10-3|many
TGTGCCATCAGGGGACGGGACACCCAAGAGACCCAGTACTTC
CAIRGRDTQETQYF
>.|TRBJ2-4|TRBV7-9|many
TGTGCCAGCAGCTTAGCATTAGGGACCTTAGCCAAAAACATTCAGTACTTC
CASSLALGTLAKNIQYF
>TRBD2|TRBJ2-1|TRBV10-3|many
TGTGCCATCAGTGAGTACCCGGGGAGACTAGCGGGAACCTACAATGAGCAGTTCTTC
CAISEYPGRLAGTYNEQFF
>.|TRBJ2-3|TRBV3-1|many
TGTGCCAGCAGCCAACCAAGGGGTACGCAGTATTTT
CASSQPRGTQYF
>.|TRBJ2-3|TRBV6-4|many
TGTGCCAGCAGTGAATCGCCCGGGAATGTGGGCACAGATACGCAGTATTTT
CASSESPGNVGTDTQYF